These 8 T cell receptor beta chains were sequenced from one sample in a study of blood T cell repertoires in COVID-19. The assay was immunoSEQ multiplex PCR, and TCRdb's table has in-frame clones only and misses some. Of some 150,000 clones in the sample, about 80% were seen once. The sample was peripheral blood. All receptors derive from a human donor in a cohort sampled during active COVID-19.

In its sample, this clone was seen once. The CDR3 DNA reads TGTGCCAGCAGAAACGGACAGGACTATGGCTACACCTTC. It translates to CASRNGQDYGYTF. The chain recombines TRBV6-5 with TRBJ1-2; 7 bases agree with TRBD1. J lost 3 bases, V lost 6 bases, and 4 bases had no gene match. The CDR3 is made up of 13 amino acids. CDR1 MNHEY and CDR2 SVGAGI come from the germline V gene.

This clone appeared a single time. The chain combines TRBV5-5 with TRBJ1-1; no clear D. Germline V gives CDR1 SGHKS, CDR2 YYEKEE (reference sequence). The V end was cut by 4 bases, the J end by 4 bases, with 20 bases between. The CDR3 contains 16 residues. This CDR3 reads CASSPERPLLTTEAFF. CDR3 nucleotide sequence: TGTGCCAGCAGCCCCGAGCGGCCACTCCTAACCACTGAAGCTTTCTTT.

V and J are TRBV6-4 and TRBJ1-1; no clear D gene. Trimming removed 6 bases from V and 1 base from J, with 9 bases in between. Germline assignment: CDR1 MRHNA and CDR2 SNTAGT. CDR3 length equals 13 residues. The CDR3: CASSPTRNTEAFF. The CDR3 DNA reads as TGTGCCAGCAGCCCCACACGGAACACTGAAGCTTTCTTT.

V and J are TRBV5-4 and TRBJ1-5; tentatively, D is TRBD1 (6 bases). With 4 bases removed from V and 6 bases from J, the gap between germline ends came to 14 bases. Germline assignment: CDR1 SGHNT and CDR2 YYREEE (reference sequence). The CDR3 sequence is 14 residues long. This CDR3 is CASSTQGAGQPQHF. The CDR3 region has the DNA TGTGCCAGCAGCACACAGGGAGCAGGTCAGCCCCAGCATTTT.

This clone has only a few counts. The CDR3 region is CASSQGNLAGGPGEQFF. The DNA of the CDR3 is TGTGCCAGCAGCCAAGGAAATCTAGCGGGGGGGCCGGGTGAGCAGTTCTTC. The V and J genes are TRBV3-1 (or the pseudogene TRBV3-2) and TRBJ2-1, with TRBD2 matching over 12 bases. Germline trimming cut 1 base from V and 9 bases from J; bases unmatched to any gene: 10. Germline loops: CDR1 LGHDT, CDR2 YNNKEL (reference sequence). This CDR3 is 17 amino acids long.

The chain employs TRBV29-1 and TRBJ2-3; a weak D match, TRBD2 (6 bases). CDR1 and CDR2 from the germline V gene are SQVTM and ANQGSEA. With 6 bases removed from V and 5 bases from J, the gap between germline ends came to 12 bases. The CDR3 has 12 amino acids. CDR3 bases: TGCAGCGTCGCCCTAGCGCAAGATACGCAGTATTTT. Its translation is CSVALAQDTQYF.

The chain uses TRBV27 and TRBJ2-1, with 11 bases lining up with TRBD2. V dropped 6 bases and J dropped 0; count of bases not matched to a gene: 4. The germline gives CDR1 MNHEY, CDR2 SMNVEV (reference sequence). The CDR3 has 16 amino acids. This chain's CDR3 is CASSPGTSGSYNEQFF. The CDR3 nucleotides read TGTGCCAGCAGCCCAGGGACTAGCGGCTCCTACAATGAGCAGTTCTTC.

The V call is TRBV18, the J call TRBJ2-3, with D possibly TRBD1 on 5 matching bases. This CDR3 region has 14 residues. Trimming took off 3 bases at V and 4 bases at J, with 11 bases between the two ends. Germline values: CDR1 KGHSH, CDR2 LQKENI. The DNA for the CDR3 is TGTGCCAGCTCACCTTTCAAAGGGGCAGATACGCAGTATTTT. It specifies CASSPFKGADTQYF. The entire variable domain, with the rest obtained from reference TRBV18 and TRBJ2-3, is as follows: NAGVMQNPRHLVRRRGQEARLRCSPMKGHSHVYWYRQLPEEGLKFMVYLQKENIIDESGMPKERFSAEFPKEGPSILRIQQVVRGDSAAYFCASSPFKGADTQYFGPGTRLTVL.